This TCR beta chain was recorded in a study of T cells in Graves' hyperthyroidism and ophthalmopathy. Study-wide results and limits: A median approximately 6.5 months before onset, the model predicted ophthalmopathy. Separating ophthalmopathy from stable hyperthyroidism was achieved by a 13 V-J model. In the blood, most expanded thyroid clonotypes above 0.001 appeared as well.

Researchers barred patients who had uncontrolled infection, other autoimmune disease, pregnancy or lactation. Worth noting for this clonotype: The antigen is not known.

Amplification of TCR beta CDR3 regions was performed using RNA transcripts as template. Carried out on the TCR CDR3, a first-round RT-PCR used the HTBI primer set. TCRdb independently ran MiXCR on the multiplex PCR reads; one entry per CDR3 protein. There are some 530,000 distinct CDR3 sequences in the sample; around a fifth occur only once, and around 54% lies in the top ten. This CDR3 region has 16 residues. Germline loops: CDR1 SGHKS, CDR2 YYEKEE (reference sequence). V lost 0 bases, J lost 7 bases, and 19 bases lay in between. The chain joins TRBV5-5 to TRBJ1-2; no reliable D call. Material: blood. The receptor comes from a woman aged 70-85 years with Graves' ophthalmopathy. As DNA, the CDR3 is TGTGCCAGCAGCTTGGGTCCGGACGGAGACTGGGGTGGCTACACCTTC. As protein: CASSLGPDGDWGGYTF.